The entry below describes one TCR beta chain. V gave up 4 bases and J gave up 2 bases; unmatched junction bases: 5. The CDR3 consists of 14 residues. CDR1 is MNHEY, CDR2 SMNVEV, per germline (reference sequence). Clones were sequenced by immunoSEQ multiplex PCR, and TCRdb holds only the in-frame ones, with some missing. The sample holds approximately 440,000 clones; 80% to 95% are singletons and the top ten take about 0.6%. Cohort allocation depended upon clinical history that participants reported. For recovered donors of Cohort 3, there were two negative PCRs, clearance, or symptom resolution. The sample comes from a study of blood T cell repertoires in COVID-19.

The genes are TRBV27 and TRBJ2-7, with 7 nucleotides matching TRBD1. The sequence was collected from a man aged 18-30 years who had recovered from COVID-19. Sequenced: PBMCs or T cells enriched from blood (not recorded which). The CDR3 DNA reads as TGTGCCAGCAGTTCAACCCAGGGGGCCTACGAGCAGTACTTC. It specifies CASSSTQGAYEQYF.